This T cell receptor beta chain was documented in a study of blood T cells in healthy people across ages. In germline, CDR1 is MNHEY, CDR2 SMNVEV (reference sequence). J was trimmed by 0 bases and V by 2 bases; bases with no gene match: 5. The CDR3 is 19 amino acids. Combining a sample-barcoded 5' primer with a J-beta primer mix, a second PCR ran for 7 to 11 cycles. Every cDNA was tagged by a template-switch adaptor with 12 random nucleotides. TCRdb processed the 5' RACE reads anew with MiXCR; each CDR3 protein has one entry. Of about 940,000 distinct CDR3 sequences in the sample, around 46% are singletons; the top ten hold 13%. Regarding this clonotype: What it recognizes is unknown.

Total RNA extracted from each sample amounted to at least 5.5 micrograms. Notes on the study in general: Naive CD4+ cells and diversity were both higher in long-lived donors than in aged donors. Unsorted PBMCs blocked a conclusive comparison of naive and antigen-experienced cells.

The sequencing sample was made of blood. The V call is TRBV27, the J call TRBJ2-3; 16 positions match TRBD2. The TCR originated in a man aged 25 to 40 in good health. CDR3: CASSLKGLAGGLSTDTQYF. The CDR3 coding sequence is TGTGCCAGCAGTTTAAAGGGACTAGCGGGGGGGCTCAGCACAGATACGCAGTATTTT.